What follows are 10 T cell receptor beta chains derived from one specimen sequenced in a study of vaccination effects on CD4 cells after COVID-19. TCRdb's table, derived via immunoSEQ multiplex PCR, lists solely in-frame clones and lacks some. The table has approximately 40,000 clones, just under 75% seen once. Their antigen targets remain unknown. Sequencing followed a ViraFEST assay step that expanded antigen-specific CD4+ T cells with viral peptide pools. Having been cultured for approximately ten days, the cells underwent CD4+ T cell isolation. SARS-CoV-2 infected the person between March and December 2020, as confirmed by PCR. Sequenced material: CD4+ T cells from PBMCs cultured with a peptide pool, taken before COVID-19 vaccination. These receptors were collected from a human donor who had a prior SARS-CoV-2 infection.

This chain joins TRBV6-1 and TRBJ1-2; D might be TRBD1 (6 bases). The V and J ends lost 2 bases and 4 bases respectively, with 14 bases between them. CDR1 and CDR2 from the germline V gene are MNHNS and SASEGT. The CDR3 is 15 amino acids. In DNA form, the CDR3 reads TGTGCCAGCAGTGAATTTGGACGGGGGCCCTATGGCTACACCTTC. Translated, it gives CASSEFGRGPYGYTF.

This clone was observed a few times. The chain couples TRBV19 to TRBJ1-2, with no clear D. Germline CDR1 LNHDA, CDR2 SQIVND (reference sequence). There are 13 residues in the CDR3. Trimming shortened V by 7 bases and J by 8 bases, and 17 bases separated the two germline ends. The CDR3 coding sequence is TGTGCCAGTATCCCGAAGGCAGGTTTCGGCTACACCTTC. This sequence encodes CASIPKAGFGYTF.

Comment on this clone: A read error may account for a junction end that differs from germline. This rearrangement joins TRBV5-1 to TRBJ2-7; 9 bases map to TRBD1. The CDR3 sequence is 14 residues long. Germline V gene sequence: CDR1 SGHRS, CDR2 YFSETQ. The CDR3 here is CASSLEGTGYAQYF. The CDR3 nucleotides are TGCGCCAGCAGCTTGGAGGGGACAGGGTACGCGCAGTACTTC.

The chain links TRBV20-1 to TRBJ2-3, with D hard to call. V lost 6 bases to trimming and J lost 6 bases, with 10 bases between them. The CDR3 covers 11 residues. CDR1 is DFQATT, CDR2 SNEGSKA, per germline (reference sequence). CDR3 region: CSAYLGDTQYF. The CDR3 DNA reads TGCAGTGCCTATCTGGGGGATACGCAGTATTTT.

The rearrangement joins TRBV24-1 to TRBJ2-1, with D possibly being TRBD1 or TRBD2 (5 bases each). CDR3 size: 18 residues. The V gene's germline CDR1 is KGHDR and CDR2 SFDVKD. Trimming left V 2 bases short and J 0 bases short, with 16 bases between. In DNA, the CDR3 is TGTGCCACCAGTGATTCCCCGGGACGCAAAAGCTCCTACAATGAGCAGTTCTTC. Amino acids: CATSDSPGRKSSYNEQFF.

The genes are TRBV3-1 (or the pseudogene TRBV3-2) and TRBJ2-1; no reliable D call. Trimming left V 0 bases short and J 2 bases short, with 11 bases between. Germline CDR1 and CDR2: LGHDT and YNNKEL (reference sequence). The CDR3 loop spans 16 amino acids. CDR3 in amino acids: CASSQEASPPYNEQFF. CDR3 DNA: TGTGCCAGCAGCCAAGAGGCCAGCCCCCCCTACAATGAGCAGTTCTTC.

V is TRBV11-2 and J is TRBJ1-1, with 9 nucleotides matching TRBD1. Unmatched junction bases numbered 2, after V lost 3 bases and J lost 3 bases. CDR1 is SGHAT, CDR2 FQNNGV, per germline. The CDR3 totals 14 residues. CDR3 nucleotide sequence: TGTGCCAGCAGCTTTTGGACAGGGGACACTGAAGCTTTCTTT. Protein product: CASSFWTGDTEAFF. Full variable domain (rest looked up from reference TRBV11-2 and TRBJ1-1): EAGVAQSPRYKIIEKRQSVAFWCNPISGHATLYWYQQILGQGPKLLIQFQNNGVVDDSQLPKDRFSAERLKGVDSTLKIQPAKLEDSAVYLCASSFWTGDTEAFFGQGTRLTVV.

This clone was observed a single time. The genes are TRBV5-4 and TRBJ1-4; D ambiguous. The CDR3 runs to 16 residues. Trimming removed 2 bases from V and 0 bases from J, with 11 bases in between. Germline V lookup: CDR1 SGHNT, CDR2 YYREEE (reference sequence). The chain's CDR3 is CASSFKDRATNEKLFF. In DNA form, the CDR3 reads TGTGCCAGCAGCTTTAAAGACCGGGCAACTAATGAAAAACTGTTTTTT.

The rearrangement uses TRBV27 and TRBJ1-5; D is unclear. Per the germline V gene, CDR1 is MNHEY and CDR2 is SMNVEV (reference sequence). The CDR3 covers 13 residues. The V end lost 2 bases, the J end lost 6 bases, and 8 bases lay between the germline ends. The CDR3 loop reads CASSLILGQPQHF. Written as DNA, the CDR3 is TGTGCCAGCAGTTTAATTCTTGGTCAGCCCCAGCATTTT.

The chain employs TRBV5-1 and TRBJ1-3; D is unresolved. Trimming removed 0 bases from V and 0 bases from J, with 16 bases in between. CDR3 length: 18 amino acids. Germline V lookup: CDR1 SGHRS, CDR2 YFSETQ. The CDR3 reads CASSLDHWVSNSGNTIYF. The CDR3 bases are TGCGCCAGCAGCTTGGATCATTGGGTCTCCAACTCTGGAAACACCATATATTTT.